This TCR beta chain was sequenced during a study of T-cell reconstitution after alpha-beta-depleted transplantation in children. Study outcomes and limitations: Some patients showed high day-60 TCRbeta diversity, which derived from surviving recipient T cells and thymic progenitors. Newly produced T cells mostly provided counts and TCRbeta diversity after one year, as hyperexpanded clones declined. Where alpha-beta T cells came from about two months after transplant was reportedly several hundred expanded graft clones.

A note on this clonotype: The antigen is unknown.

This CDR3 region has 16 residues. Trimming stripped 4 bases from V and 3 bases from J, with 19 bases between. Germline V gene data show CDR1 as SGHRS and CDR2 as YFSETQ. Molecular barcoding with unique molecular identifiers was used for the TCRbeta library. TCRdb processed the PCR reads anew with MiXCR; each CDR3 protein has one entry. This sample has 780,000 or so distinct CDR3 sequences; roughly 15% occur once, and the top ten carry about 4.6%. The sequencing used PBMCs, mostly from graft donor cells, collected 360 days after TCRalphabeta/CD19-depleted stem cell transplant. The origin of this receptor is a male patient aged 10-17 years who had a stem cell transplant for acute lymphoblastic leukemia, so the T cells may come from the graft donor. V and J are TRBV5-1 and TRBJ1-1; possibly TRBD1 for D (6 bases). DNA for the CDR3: TGCGCCAGCAGCAGGGGGGGCGGGGGAGCGGACACTGAAGCTTTCTTT. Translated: CASSRGGGGADTEAFF.